This T cell receptor (beta chain) appears in the sequencing data of a study of human thymus T cells. In regard to this clone: Antigen specificity is unknown.

Profiled with immunoSEQ multiplex PCR; TCRdb holds only in-frame clones, not every one. The data show tens of thousands of clones, 85% to 95% seen once. Resections removed during corrective heart surgery provided the thymus tissue used. Finnish infants who were healthy and having corrective surgery for congenital heart defects made up the donors. Germline V gene sequence: CDR1 KGHSH, CDR2 LQKENI. The CDR3 runs 15 residues. The J segment lost 4 bases and the V segment lost 4 bases, leaving 9 bases of the junction unmatched. Study results and limitations: Thymic and blood repertoires showed apparently biased V and J gene usage. Among unrelated individuals, related research reported thymic repertoires that overlapped highly.

Sequenced material: thymus tissue. The chain joins TRBV18 to TRBJ2-7; 8 nucleotides line up with TRBD1. This TCR derives from a girl less than two years old with a congenital heart defect but otherwise immunologically healthy. The CDR3: CASSRGRGQGYEQYF. In nucleotides, the CDR3 is TGTGCCAGCTCACGCGGCAGGGGGCAAGGATACGAGCAGTACTTC.